The 8 T cell receptor beta chains in this list originate from one sample, sequenced in a study of identical twins. From the 5' RACE reads, TCRdb called clonotypes with MiXCR, one entry per CDR3 protein. The sample has 200,000 to 250,000 distinct CDR3 sequences; 7.5% are singletons. The data were also submitted as part of a second study, on yellow fever vaccine responses in identical twins.

The specimen sequenced was CD8+ T cells sorted from blood. The receptors come from a young woman in good health.

The rearrangement uses TRBV4-1 and TRBJ2-1; TRBD2 aligns across 10 bases. The V segment lost 5 bases and the J segment 0 bases; nucleotides outside the gene matches: 7. The CDR3 length is 17 residues. Germline CDR1 is MGHRA and CDR2 is YSYEKL. The CDR3, as DNA: TGCGCCAGCAGCTCTAGACTAGCGGGTTACTCCTACAATGAGCAGTTCTTC. Translating it yields CASSSRLAGYSYNEQFF.

This clonotype was detected a few times. This chain uses TRBV10-1 with TRBJ2-3; D ambiguous. The CDR3 has 16 residues. The V end was cut by 4 bases, the J end by 2 bases, with 16 bases between. The germline V gene encodes CDR1 WNHNN and CDR2 SYGVQD (reference sequence). The CDR3 DNA reads as TGCGCCAGCAGTGGGGTACGACTCGATCACACAGATACGCAGTATTTT. It encodes CASSGVRLDHTDTQYF.

In its sample, this clonotype was seen many times. This rearrangement joins TRBV10-3 to TRBJ2-5; 11 nucleotides match TRBD2. Trimming removed 0 bases from V and 2 bases from J; junction bases left unmatched: 8. This CDR3 region has 18 residues. Germline V gene data show CDR1 as ENHRY and CDR2 as SYGVKD. This CDR3 is CAISESLAGGSDQETQYF. For the CDR3, the DNA is TGTGCCATCAGTGAGTCGCTAGCGGGGGGCTCAGATCAAGAGACCCAGTACTTC.

There are many counts of this clonotype. The rearrangement links TRBV12-3 or TRBV12-4 to TRBJ2-3; D is unclear. Between the trimmed V and J ends, which lost 2 bases and 2 bases, there was a span of 11 bases. This CDR3 is 15 amino acids long. CDR3: CASSLFAVPTDTQYF. The CDR3 DNA reads TGTGCCAGCAGTTTATTTGCGGTACCCACAGATACGCAGTATTTT.

This clonotype was seen a handful of times. The chain joins TRBV12-3 or TRBV12-4 to TRBJ2-1, with a tentative D call TRBD2 (6 bases). This CDR3 region has 15 residues. V was clipped by 5 bases and J by 5 bases, with 16 bases between them. The CDR3 loop reads CASSLPAGINNEQFF. The CDR3 DNA follows: TGTGCCAGCAGTCTTCCGGCGGGGATCAACAATGAGCAGTTCTTC.

The sample holds many counts of this clonotype. V usage is TRBV5-5 and J usage is TRBJ1-1, with D possibly being TRBD1 (5 bases). The CDR3 has 11 amino acids. V gave up 6 bases and J gave up 8 bases, with 11 bases separating them. Germline lookup yields CDR1 SGHKS and CDR2 YYEKEE (reference sequence). Here the CDR3 DNA reads TGTGCCAGCACCATCGGGGGGGAAGCTTTCTTT. Translation: CASTIGGEAFF.

CDR3 in amino acids: CASSLAGLAGNEQFF. The CDR3 DNA follows: TGTGCCAGCAGCTTAGCTGGACTAGCGGGGAATGAGCAGTTCTTC. V usage is TRBV7-6 and J usage is TRBJ2-1; 12 bases are a match to TRBD2. V was clipped by 0 bases and J by 7 bases; unmatched bases: 1. The CDR3 loop spans 15 amino acids. Germline assignment: CDR1 SGHVS and CDR2 FNYEAQ.

The chain has TRBV20-1 and TRBJ2-1; 9 nucleotides align to TRBD2. The CDR3 sequence is 16 residues long. Losses at the gene ends were 5 bases for V and 6 bases for J; bases not matched to a gene: 14. Germline V gives CDR1 DFQATT, CDR2 SNEGSKA (reference sequence). CDR3 protein: CSADLLSSGRLNEQFF. The DNA of the CDR3 is TGCAGTGCTGACCTCCTCTCAAGCGGGAGGCTCAATGAGCAGTTCTTC.